A single T cell receptor beta chain is shown here with its context. There are many counts of this clonotype. Its binding antigen is unknown. Per-base qualities were not stored, and no clone one base away is much larger. The sample's time point label, decoded: longitudinal time-point 3. Libraries from unsorted PBMCs were made from 2 million PBMCs kept in RNAlater at -80 degrees C until RNA extraction. Multiple sclerosis patients were enrolled in a US clinical protocol under which disease progression was evaluated by magnetic resonance imaging. Peripheral blood underwent Ficoll-Hypaque density gradient centrifugation to isolate PBMCs, which were then cryopreserved in liquid nitrogen. This specimen belongs to a study of neurological immune-mediated disorders (dated by TCRdb to about 2019). Regarding the study in general: Of the 35 or so multiple sclerosis patients, around 30 had relapsing-remitting MS and 3 had secondary progressive MS. Of the approximately 65 subjects in the cohort, around 14 were HAM/TSP patients, roughly 35 were multiple sclerosis patients, and about 20 were healthy controls. Alongside PBMC samples, the set of about 100 TCR-beta libraries contained longitudinal samples, technical triplicates, and paired CD4+ and CD8+ T-cell subsets that had been sorted. Longitudinal HAM/TSP and healthy donors had 3 time-points each (roughly 3-40 month intervals). The study compared peripheral blood TCR-beta repertoires of HTLV-I-associated myelopathy (HAM/TSP) patients, multiple sclerosis patients and healthy controls using UMI-based sequencing. General conclusions and limits of the study: TCR clonal expansion was greatest in HAM/TSP patients and smallest in MS patients, who ranked below even healthy controls. In phylogenetic analysis, the repertoires of 18 of 34 MS patients grouped into a cluster of related CDR3 sequences, which suggests a possible signature at the repertoire level. No clinical or MRI features were associated with the MS cluster, and the authors said that larger cohorts are needed. No identical CDR3 amino acid sequences were shared among expanded clones across subjects, suggesting private TCR-beta repertoires in all groups.

The CDR3 runs 14 residues from the cysteine to the phenylalanine. Only the CDR3 DNA is retained, 42 bases long and in frame from the first base. Deletion took 1 base off V and 5 bases off J, with a span of 10 bases between the germline ends. Based on the germline V gene (reference sequence), the CDR1 and CDR2 sequences are LGHDT and YNNKEL. To synthesize cDNA, template-switch 5'RACE was performed with a primer carrying a 10-nucleotide random unique molecular identifier so that each TCR transcript was tagged. Over 200 million TCR-beta sequences, covering 15-18 subjects, were produced in each sequencing run. The RNeasy kit was used for extraction of total RNA. TCR-beta VDJ regions were amplified with primers for the TCR constant region and the 5'RACE anchor, using the KAPA Real-time Library Amplification kit. A first PCR added sample indexes and Illumina adaptors, after which a second PCR increased the library yield. The roughly 650 bp TCR product was size-selected on a 2% E-gel SizeSelection system after Ampure bead purification. Before pooling, library quality was checked on a Bioanalyzer, concentration was measured with Qubit, and libraries were quantified with the Kapa Library Quantification kit. An Illumina HiSeq 2500 was used to sequence the libraries paired-end at 2 x 150 bp. To increase sequence diversity, about 24-32% phiX was spiked into each library pool. Concerning the study's data processing: The UMI-based MiGEC pipeline processed quality-filtered reads and removed over 85% of raw TCR sequences during error correction. IMGT germline references were used for aligning VDJ genes, and each clonotype was defined as a unique CDR3 amino acid sequence together with its V-J genes. Clonal expansion, Shannon diversity and CDR3 relatedness (CalcPairwiseDistances, ClusterSamples) were evaluated with VDJtools, and phylogenetic trees were built with CLCbio workbench. Using coefficient-of-variation modelling across technical triplicates, the study counted a clone as expanded if it had at least 8 unique UMIs. TCRdb trimmed the raw reads at Q25, called clones with MiXCR and kept productive beta chains. Entries that share a CDR3 protein sequence are merged under the most common genes and DNA. These V and J calls are TCRdb output, not the study's own analysis. A total of 84,000 or so distinct CDR3 sequences appear in this sample, approximately 4.3% of them only once. The ten biggest clones cover roughly 5.6% of the sample.

The sequenced sample consisted of PBMCs. The V and J genes are TRBV3-1 and TRBJ2-3; a tentative D match to TRBD2 spans 5 bases. This receptor was identified in a woman aged 55-69 years with multiple sclerosis. The DNA sequence follows: TGTGCCAGCAGCCAAGTGACGGGAAGAGATACGCAGTATTTT. Its amino acids are CASSQVTGRDTQYF.